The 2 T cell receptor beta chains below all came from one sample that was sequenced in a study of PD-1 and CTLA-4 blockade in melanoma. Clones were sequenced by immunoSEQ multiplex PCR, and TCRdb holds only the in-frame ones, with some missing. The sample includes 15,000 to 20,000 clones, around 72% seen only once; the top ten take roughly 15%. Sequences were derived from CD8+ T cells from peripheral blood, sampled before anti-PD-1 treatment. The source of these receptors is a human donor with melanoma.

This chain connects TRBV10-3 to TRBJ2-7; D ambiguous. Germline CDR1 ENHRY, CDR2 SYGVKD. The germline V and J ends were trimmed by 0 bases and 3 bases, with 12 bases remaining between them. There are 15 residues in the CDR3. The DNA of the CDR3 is TGTGCCATCAGTGAGTCGAAGGCAGAATACTACGAGCAGTACTTC. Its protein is CAISESKAEYYEQYF.

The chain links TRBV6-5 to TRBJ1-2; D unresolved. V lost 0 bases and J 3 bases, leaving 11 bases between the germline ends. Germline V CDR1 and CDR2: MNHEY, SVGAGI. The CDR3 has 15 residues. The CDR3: CASSYSALSDYGYTF. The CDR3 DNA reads TGTGCCAGCAGTTACTCGGCCCTTTCGGACTATGGCTACACCTTC.